A few counts support the clone carrying this T cell receptor (beta chain). Study processing details: The assay estimated nucleated cells by amplifying reference gene primers. Sequenced by immunoSEQ multiplex PCR; TCRdb stores in-frame clones only, minus some. V and J calls and clone size are given by that table; D and trimming were obtained from the DNA. The sample carries approximately 90,000 clones, just under 80% recorded once. This entry is derived from a study of blood T cell repertoires in COVID-19. Across the whole study: Collection of acute and convalescent COVID-19 samples took place in the United States, Italy and Spain. T cells, B-cell-depleted T cells, or PBMCs supplied cDNA or gDNA.

The sequence was obtained from a man in his sixties or seventies with COVID-19, enrolled during active disease. What was sequenced was peripheral blood.

The CDR3 DNA reads TGTGCCAGCAGCCCGCAGGGGACCTCCTACGAGCAGTACTTC. It is translated as CASSPQGTSYEQYF. The V and J genes are TRBV7-9 and TRBJ2-7, with D possibly matching TRBD1 (6 bases). V was trimmed by 5 bases and J by 0 bases, leaving 11 bases between them. The V gene's germline CDR1 is SEHNR and CDR2 FQNEAQ (reference sequence). The CDR3 runs 14 residues.